This record looks at one TCR beta chain sequence and its context. Its antigen is currently unknown. This record comes from a study of T cell responses to AZD1222 COVID-19 vaccine. Whole-study results and caveats: Close to half of spike-specific TCRs reportedly recognize unmutated variant regions.

Only in-frame clones appear in the TCRdb table, and some are missing; sequencing was by immunoSEQ multiplex PCR. This table has approximately 75,000 clones, about nine tenths appearing once. The sample was peripheral blood, taken 28 days after the second AZD1222 dose. The receptor comes from an adult who received the AZD1222 COVID-19 vaccine.

CDR3 in amino acids: CATSRVGSITDTQYF. The CDR3 region has the DNA TGTGCCACCAGCAGAGTGGGGAGCATCACAGATACGCAGTATTTT. The chain combines TRBV15 with TRBJ2-3, with D possibly TRBD2 on 5 matching bases. In germline, CDR1 is LNHNV, CDR2 YYDKDF (reference sequence). This CDR3 has 15 residues. Trimming left V 1 base short and J 2 bases short, with 10 bases between.